This T cell receptor (beta chain) comes out of a study of HIV-infected patients and healthy controls. In the study overall: CD8 counts did not change consistently during early therapy; the CD4:CD8 ratio climbed slightly.

Alpha and beta constant-region primers primed reverse transcription of approximately 460 ng RNA. Alpha and beta chain libraries were made separately by chain-specific third strand synthesis with multiplexing indices. TCRdb analysed the 5' RACE reads with MiXCR anew, one entry per CDR3 protein. The table shows about 10,000 distinct CDR3 sequences, with less than 11% occurring only once. Broader study findings: Healthy control repertoires had roughly threefold more distinct CDR3s than untreated HIV+ repertoires, and higher Shannon diversity. Healthy controls carried many MAIT alpha-chain CDR3s, while HIV+ repertoires had few. Eight alpha and eight beta V genes differed significantly in mean usage between HIV-infected patients and controls.

The repertoire came from unfractionated whole blood and reflected all unsorted peripheral T cells. There are many counts of this clonotype. Its antigen is unknown. This TCR derives from an adult with HIV infection. The sequenced sample was blood, obtained before antiretroviral therapy.

CDR3 residues: CSVVDPGGPYYEQYF. The CDR3 region has the DNA TGCAGCGTTGTGGACCCAGGGGGCCCTTACTACGAGCAGTACTTC. The chain links TRBV29-1 to TRBJ2-7; 8 bases are a match to TRBD1. Germline V gene sequence: CDR1 SQVTM, CDR2 ANQGSEA. The CDR3 loop spans 15 amino acids. Germline trimming cut 4 bases from V and 3 bases from J; bases unmatched to any gene: 11.